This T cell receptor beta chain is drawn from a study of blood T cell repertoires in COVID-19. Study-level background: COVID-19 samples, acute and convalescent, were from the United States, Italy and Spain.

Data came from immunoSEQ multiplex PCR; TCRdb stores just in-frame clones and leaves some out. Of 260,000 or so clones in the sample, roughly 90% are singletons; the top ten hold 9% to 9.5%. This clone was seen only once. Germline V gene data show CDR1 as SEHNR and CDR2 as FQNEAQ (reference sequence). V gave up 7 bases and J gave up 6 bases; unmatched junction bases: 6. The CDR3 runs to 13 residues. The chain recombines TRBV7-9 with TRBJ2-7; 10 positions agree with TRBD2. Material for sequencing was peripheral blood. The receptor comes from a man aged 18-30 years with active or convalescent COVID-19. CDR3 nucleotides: TGTGCCAGCAAAGCGGGGGGGAGGTCCGAGCAGTACTTC. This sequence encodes CASKAGGRSEQYF.